The 11 T cell receptor beta chains below all came from one sample that was sequenced in a study of neurological immune-mediated disorders (dated by TCRdb to the late 2010s). Receptor amplification or capture employed 5' RACE. These reads were obtained on an Illumina HiSeq 2500. The public reads were run again by TCRdb, first through fastp at Q25 and then through MiXCR, and only productive beta chains were kept. Merged by CDR3 protein, the rows form single entries marked with the most common genes and DNA. The sample table lists 130,000 or so distinct CDR3 sequences, roughly 3.2% of them with a count of one. 1% to 1.5% of the sample comes from the top ten. The specimen sequenced was PBMCs. The receptors stem from a woman in her twenties or thirties with multiple sclerosis.

This clonotype occurred many times. The rearrangement links TRBV7-2 to TRBJ2-2; D is unresolved. From germline, CDR1 is SGHTA and CDR2 FQGNSA. The CDR3 consists of 15 residues. V dropped 0 bases and J dropped 5 bases, with 10 bases sitting between them. The CDR3 sequence is CASSLALGGTGELFF. CDR3 DNA sequence: TGTGCCAGCAGCTTAGCTTTGGGCGGAACCGGGGAGCTGTTTTTT.

This clonotype occurred many times. This chain links TRBV7-7 with TRBJ2-5; D unclear. V was pared by 1 base and J by 2 bases, with 8 bases between. CDR3 length: 14 residues. CDR1 is SSHAT, CDR2 FNYEAQ, per germline (reference sequence). The CDR3 DNA reads as TGTGCCAGCAGCTTAGGTTGGCGGCAAGAGACCCAGTACTTC. Translation: CASSLGWRQETQYF.

This clonotype was observed a handful of times. The chain links TRBV12-3 or TRBV12-4 to TRBJ2-3, with D perhaps TRBD1 (5 bases). The CDR3 contains 15 residues. Between the trimmed V and J ends, which lost 2 bases and 2 bases, there was a span of 11 bases. CDR3 residues: CASSLNVGLTDTQYF. The CDR3 DNA sequence: TGTGCCAGCAGTTTAAATGTGGGGCTCACAGATACGCAGTATTTT.

This clonotype was detected many times. The chain uses TRBV5-8 and TRBJ2-5; 7 bases are a match to TRBD1. Germline CDR1 SGHTS, CDR2 YDEGEE. V lost 4 bases to trimming and J lost 5 bases; unmatched junction nucleotides: 8. The CDR3 runs 14 residues. This CDR3 reads CASSQIPGQETQYF. DNA of the CDR3: TGTGCCAGCAGCCAAATCCCGGGACAGGAGACCCAGTACTTC.

The table lists this clonotype with many counts. V gene TRBV5-1 combines with J gene TRBJ2-3, with 9 bases identical to TRBD1. Trimming removed 0 bases from V and 4 bases from J; junction bases left unmatched: 6. CDR3 length: 16 residues. Germline V CDR1 and CDR2: SGHRS, YFSETQ. CDR3 sequence (DNA): TGCGCCAGCAGCTTGGGGACAGGGGAAGGGGCAGATACGCAGTATTTT. Its translation: CASSLGTGEGADTQYF.

This clonotype was found many times. This chain joins TRBV9 and TRBJ2-5, with a possible D match to TRBD2 (7 bases). V was shortened by 4 bases and J by 2 bases, with 12 bases between the two germline ends. Germline V gene lookup returns CDR1 SGDLS and CDR2 YYNGEE. The CDR3 is made up of 14 amino acids. For the CDR3, the DNA is TGTGCCAGCAGCAGGGGGGGACTACAAGAGACCCAGTACTTC. Translating gives CASSRGGLQETQYF.

Comments on this clonotype: A much bigger clone sits one base away, suggesting this may be a read error. V and J are TRBV7-6 and TRBJ2-7; 8 bases agree with TRBD1. The CDR3 extends over 16 amino acids. Germline assignment: CDR1 SGHVS and CDR2 FNYEAQ. Germline trimming cut 2 bases from V and 0 bases from J; bases unmatched to any gene: 6. The CDR3 protein is CASSLHRQGSSYEQYF. The CDR3 nucleotides read TGTGCCAGCAGCTTACATCGACAGGGGAGCTCCTACGAGCAGTACTTC.

This clonotype was observed many times. The J gene is TRBJ1-1, the V gene TRBV7-9; 8 nucleotides agree with TRBD1. This CDR3 comprises 14 residues. Trimming cost V 11 bases and J 2 bases; bases outside gene matches: 10. Looked up from germline, CDR1 is SEHNR and CDR2 is FQNEAQ (reference sequence). CDR3 in amino acids: CAATGGWKNTEAFF. The CDR3 coding sequence is TGTGCCGCAACAGGGGGTTGGAAAAACACTGAAGCTTTCTTT.

Many counts were recorded for this clonotype. The gene calls are TRBV10-3 and TRBJ2-1, with D tentatively TRBD1 or TRBD2 (5 bases each). Germline assignment: CDR1 ENHRY and CDR2 SYGVKD. The CDR3 is made up of 17 amino acids. Trimming pared 6 bases from V and 9 bases from J, leaving 27 bases between. For the CDR3, the DNA is TGTGCCATCAGCAAACCCCGACAGTTGGAGGTTGGAAGTGAGCAGTTCTTC. This codes for CAISKPRQLEVGSEQFF.

This clonotype has a count of ten or more. The chain has TRBV5-5 and TRBJ2-7; D might be TRBD1 (6 bases). The CDR3 has 14 residues. Germline-derived CDR1 and CDR2 are SGHKS and YYEKEE (reference sequence). Trimming shortened V by 4 bases and J by 2 bases, and 13 bases separated the two germline ends. The CDR3 loop reads CASSVGGQPYEQYF. The CDR3 DNA is TGTGCCAGCAGCGTAGGCGGACAGCCCTACGAGCAGTACTTC. Based on the CDR3 plus reference TRBV5-5 and TRBJ2-7, the full variable domain is DAGVTQSPTHLIKTRGQQVTLRCSPISGHKSVSWYQQVLGQGPQFIFQYYEKEERGRGNFPDRFSARQFPNYSSELNVNALLLGDSALYLCASSVGGQPYEQYFGPGTRLTVT.

Worth noting for this clonotype: This could be a read error, since a much larger clone is one nucleotide away. V usage is TRBV20-1 and J usage is TRBJ1-4; D uncertain. The V and J ends lost 6 bases and 7 bases respectively, with 12 bases between them. Germline CDR1 reads DFQATT; CDR2 reads SNEGSKA (reference sequence). The CDR3 consists of 12 residues. DNA of the CDR3: TGCAGTGCCTTGGGAAAAGCTGAAAAACTGTTTTTT. It specifies CSALGKAEKLFF.